Listed below are T cell receptor beta chains from one sample, sequenced in a study of blood T cell repertoires in COVID-19. Clones were read by immunoSEQ multiplex PCR, and TCRdb kept only the in-frame ones, dropping some. The sample includes some 180,000 clones, roughly four fifths of them seen just once. Sequenced: peripheral blood. The source of these receptors is a human donor in a cohort sampled during active COVID-19. Both conserved end residues are part of each CDR3. Fields, in order: D gene, V gene, CDR3 protein. A D gene is named only where the DNA matches it firmly.

d_call: .
v_call: TRBV19
cdr3_aa: CASSIERTYSNQPQHF

d_call: TRBD1
v_call: TRBV5-4
cdr3_aa: CASSFIPTGRLSGELFF

d_call: .
v_call: TRBV12-5
cdr3_aa: CASGLQLSSYNSPLHF

d_call: .
v_call: TRBV6-5
cdr3_aa: CASSPDSNQPQHF

d_call: TRBD1
v_call: TRBV3-1/TRBV3-2
cdr3_aa: CASSVGTGGAYGYTF

d_call: .
v_call: TRBV11-2
cdr3_aa: CASSLSEGGDYGYTF

d_call: .
v_call: TRBV7-2
cdr3_aa: CASSLVTASYEQYF

d_call: .
v_call: TRBV9
cdr3_aa: CASSSGTSYEQYF

d_call: TRBD2
v_call: TRBV19
cdr3_aa: CASSIGRTSGGAWETQYF

d_call: TRBD1
v_call: TRBV9
cdr3_aa: CASSGKWDRNSSGGYTF